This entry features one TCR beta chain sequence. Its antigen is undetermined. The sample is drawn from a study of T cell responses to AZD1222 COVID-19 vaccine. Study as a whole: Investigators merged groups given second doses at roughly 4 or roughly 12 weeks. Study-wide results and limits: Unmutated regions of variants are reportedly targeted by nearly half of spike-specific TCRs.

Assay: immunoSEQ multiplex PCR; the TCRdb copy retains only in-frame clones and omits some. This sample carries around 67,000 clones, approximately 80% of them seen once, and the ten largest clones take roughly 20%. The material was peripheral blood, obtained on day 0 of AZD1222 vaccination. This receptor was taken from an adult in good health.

The CDR3 loop reads CASSGFGPGYGYTF. The DNA of the CDR3 is TGTGCCAGCAGTGGGTTCGGCCCAGGCTATGGCTACACCTTC. This chain joins TRBV6-2 or TRBV6-3 and TRBJ1-2; D not certain. This CDR3 is built from 14 residues. In germline, CDR1 is MNHEY, CDR2 SVGEGT. Trimming removed 5 bases at V and 4 bases at J, with 14 bases between.